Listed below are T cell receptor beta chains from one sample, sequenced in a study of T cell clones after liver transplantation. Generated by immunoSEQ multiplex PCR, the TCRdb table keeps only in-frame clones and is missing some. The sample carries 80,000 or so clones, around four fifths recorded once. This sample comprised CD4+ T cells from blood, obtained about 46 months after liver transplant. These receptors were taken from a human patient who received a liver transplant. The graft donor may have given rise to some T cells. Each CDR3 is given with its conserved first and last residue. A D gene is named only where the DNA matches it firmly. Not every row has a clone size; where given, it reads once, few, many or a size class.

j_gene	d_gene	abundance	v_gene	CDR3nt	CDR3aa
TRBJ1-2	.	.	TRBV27	TGTGCCAGCAGTGCAGGGGTCGGTAACTATGGCTACACCTTC	CASSAGVGNYGYTF
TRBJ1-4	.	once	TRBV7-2	TGTGCCAGCAGCTACTTAACTAATGAAAAACTGTTTTTT	CASSYLTNEKLFF
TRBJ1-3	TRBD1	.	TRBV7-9	TGTGCCAGCAGCTCACTAGTGACAGGGGGCGGAAACACCATATATTTT	CASSSLVTGGGNTIYF
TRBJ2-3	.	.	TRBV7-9	TGTGCCAGCAGCTTAGCGCTCGGAACCACAGATACGCAGTATTTT	CASSLALGTTDTQYF
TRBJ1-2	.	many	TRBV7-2	TGTGCCAGCAGCTCCCAGAATGGCTACACCTTC	CASSSQNGYTF
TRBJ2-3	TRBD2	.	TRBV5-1	TGCGCCAGCAGCTTGGGGACTAGCGTAGTGACAGATACGCAGTATTTT	CASSLGTSVVTDTQYF
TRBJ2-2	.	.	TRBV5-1	TGCGCCAGCAGCAGCGGACATTCGAACACCGGGGAGCTGTTTTTT	CASSSGHSNTGELFF
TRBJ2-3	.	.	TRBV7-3	TGTGCCAGCAGCGGCCCGGGGGATACGCAGTATTTT	CASSGPGDTQYF
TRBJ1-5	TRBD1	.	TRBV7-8	TGTGCCAGCAGCTTAGGGCAGGGGGCTGGTCAGCCCCAGCATTTT	CASSLGQGAGQPQHF
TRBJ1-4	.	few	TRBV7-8	TGTGCCAGCAGCTTAGCTAGAACCAATGAAAAACTGTTTTTT	CASSLARTNEKLFF
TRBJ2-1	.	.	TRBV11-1	TGTGCCAGCAGCCCCGGGACTGCTACGAATGAGCAGTTCTTC	CASSPGTATNEQFF
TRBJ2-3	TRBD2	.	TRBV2	TGTGCCAGCAGTACCGGGACTAGCGGATTCACAGATACGCAGTATTTT	CASSTGTSGFTDTQYF
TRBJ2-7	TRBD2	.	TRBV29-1	TGCAGCGGGCAGACTAGCGGAAGCTACGAGCAGTACTTC	CSGQTSGSYEQYF
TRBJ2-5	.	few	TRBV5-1	TGCGCCAGCAGGGCCCAAGCGGCGGAGACCCAGTACTTC	CASRAQAAETQYF
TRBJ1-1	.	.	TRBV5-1	TGCGCCAGCAGCTCGAATGCCAACCTGAACACTGAAGCTTTCTTT	CASSSNANLNTEAFF
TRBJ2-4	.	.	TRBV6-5	TGTGCCAGCAGTTACTCCGGAGCCAAAAACATTCAGTACTTC	CASSYSGAKNIQYF
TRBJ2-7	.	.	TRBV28	TGTGCCAGCAGTCCAAGGGCCAGTGGGGAGCAGTACTTC	CASSPRASGEQYF
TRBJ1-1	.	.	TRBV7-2	TGTGCCAGCAGCTTCGACGGCGCAACCACTGAAGCTTTCTTT	CASSFDGATTEAFF
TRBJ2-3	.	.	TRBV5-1	TGCGCCAGCAGCTCGACCGGGACCCCAGCAGATACGCAGTATTTT	CASSSTGTPADTQYF
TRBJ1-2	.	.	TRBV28	TGTGCCAGCAGCCCTCCCGGGGAGGTGGGCTACACCTTC	CASSPPGEVGYTF
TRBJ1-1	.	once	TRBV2	TGTGCCAGCAGTGGGGGGGCAGGGGCCAAGAACACTGAAGCTTTCTTT	CASSGGAGAKNTEAFF
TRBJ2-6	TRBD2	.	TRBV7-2	TGTGCCAGCAGCTTAAGCGGGGGATTAGGGGCCAACGTCCTGACTTTC	CASSLSGGLGANVLTF
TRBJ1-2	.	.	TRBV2	TGTGCCAGCAGGCTGACGAGGGACTATGGCTACACCTTC	CASRLTRDYGYTF
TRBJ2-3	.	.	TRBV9	TGTGCCAGCGGCTGGGGAGGCGGGCGAGTCACAGATACGCAGTATTTT	CASGWGGGRVTDTQYF
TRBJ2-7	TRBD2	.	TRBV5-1	TGCGCCAGCAGCAAGGCCACTAGCGGGGGGGGAACCTACGAGCAGTACTTC	CASSKATSGGGTYEQYF
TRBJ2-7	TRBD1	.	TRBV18	TGTGCCAGCTCACCAAGACAGGGTTCAAGCTCCTACGAGCAGTACTTC	CASSPRQGSSSYEQYF
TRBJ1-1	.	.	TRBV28	TGTGCCAGCAGTCTACCGGACGGGGGGGACACTGAAGCTTTCTTT	CASSLPDGGDTEAFF
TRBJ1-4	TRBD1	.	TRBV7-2	TGTGCCAGCAGCCCCCCAGGACAGGGTGGTGAAAAACTGTTTTTT	CASSPPGQGGEKLFF
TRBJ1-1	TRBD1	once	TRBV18	TGTGCCAGCTCACCGACAGGGCTGAACACTGAAGCTTTCTTT	CASSPTGLNTEAFF
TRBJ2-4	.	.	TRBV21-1	TGTGCCAGCAGCCTAGCCGGGACAGTCCTAGCCAAAAACATTCAGTACTTC	CASSLAGTVLAKNIQYF
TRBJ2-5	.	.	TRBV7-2	TGTGCCAGCAGCTTAGAGGGGCGGGGTTCAGGGGGGACCCAGTACTTC	CASSLEGRGSGGTQYF
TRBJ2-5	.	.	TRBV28	TGTGCCAGCAGTCGAGGTCTACAGGGAGAGACCCAGTACTTC	CASSRGLQGETQYF
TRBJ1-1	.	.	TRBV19	TGTGCCAGTATCCCAGGTGGGGGAATCACTGAAGCTTTCTTT	CASIPGGGITEAFF
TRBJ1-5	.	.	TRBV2	TGTGCCAGCACCCAAAGGGTCAGGGATAGCAATCAGCCCCAGCATTTT	CASTQRVRDSNQPQHF
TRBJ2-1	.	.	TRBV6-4	TGTGCCAGCAGTCTGGTATTAGGAGGGTCGAATGAGCAGTTCTTC	CASSLVLGGSNEQFF
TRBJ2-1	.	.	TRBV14	TGTGCCAGCAGCCCTCCTAGGGGCGAGCAGTTCTTC	CASSPPRGEQFF
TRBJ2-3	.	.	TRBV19	TGTGCCAGTACATTCCGGAGGGGGCGAGACATCACAGATACGCAGTATTTT	CASTFRRGRDITDTQYF
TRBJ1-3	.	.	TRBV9	TGTGCCAGCAGCGCGGGGGACTGGAACCTTGGCTCGGGAAACACCATATATTTT	CASSAGDWNLGSGNTIYF
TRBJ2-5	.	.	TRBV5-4	TGTGCCAGCAGCTTCTCCAGCCTCCAAGAGACCCAGTACTTC	CASSFSSLQETQYF
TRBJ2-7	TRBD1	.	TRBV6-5	TGTGCCAGCAGTTTCGACAGGGGGAGAGAGCAGTACTTC	CASSFDRGREQYF
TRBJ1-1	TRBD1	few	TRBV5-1	TGCGCCAGCAGCTTGGCCAGATTGGAGGGGGCAGAAGCTTTCTTT	CASSLARLEGAEAFF
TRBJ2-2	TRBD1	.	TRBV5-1	TGCGCCAGCGGTCAGAGACAGGGGGCAAGCACCGGGGAGCTGTTTTTT	CASGQRQGASTGELFF
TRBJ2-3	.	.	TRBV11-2	TGTGCCAGCAGCTCCTTTGGGGATCCCGCAGATACGCAGTATTTT	CASSSFGDPADTQYF
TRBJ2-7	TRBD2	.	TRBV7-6	TGTGCCAGCAGCACAGGACTAGCCCCCTACGAGCAGTACTTC	CASSTGLAPYEQYF